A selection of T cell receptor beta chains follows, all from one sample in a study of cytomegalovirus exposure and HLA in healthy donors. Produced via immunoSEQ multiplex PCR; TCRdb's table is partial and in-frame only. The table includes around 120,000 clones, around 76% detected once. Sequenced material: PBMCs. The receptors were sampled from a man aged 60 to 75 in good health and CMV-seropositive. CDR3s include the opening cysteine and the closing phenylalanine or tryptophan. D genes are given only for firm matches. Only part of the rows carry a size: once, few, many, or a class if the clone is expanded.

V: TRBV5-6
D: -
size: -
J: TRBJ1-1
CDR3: CASSFSENTEAFF
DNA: TGTGCCAGCAGCTTTTCAGAGAACACTGAAGCTTTCTTT

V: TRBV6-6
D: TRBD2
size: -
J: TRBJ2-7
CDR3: CASSPRPGTSSEQYF
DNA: TGTGCCAGCAGTCCACGCCCCGGGACTAGTTCCGAGCAGTACTTC

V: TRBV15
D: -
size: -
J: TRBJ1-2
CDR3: CATSREVSPGYGYTF
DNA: TGTGCCACCAGCAGAGAGGTGTCCCCAGGCTATGGCTACACCTTC

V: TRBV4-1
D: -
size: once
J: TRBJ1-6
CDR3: CASSQADTKNSPLHF
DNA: TGCGCCAGCAGCCAAGCGGACACAAAGAATTCACCCCTCCACTTT

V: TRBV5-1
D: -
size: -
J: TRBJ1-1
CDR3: CASSFQGFGTEAFF
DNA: TGCGCCAGCAGCTTCCAGGGGTTTGGCACTGAAGCTTTCTTT

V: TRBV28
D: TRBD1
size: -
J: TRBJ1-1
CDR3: CASSMGQGRGTEAFF
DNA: TGTGCCAGCAGTATGGGACAGGGGAGGGGAACTGAAGCTTTCTTT

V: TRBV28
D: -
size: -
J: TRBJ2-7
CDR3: CASSLGQAPYEQYF
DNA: TGTGCCAGCAGTTTAGGCCAGGCCCCCTACGAGCAGTACTTC

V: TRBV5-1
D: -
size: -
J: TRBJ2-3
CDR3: CASSLANRLMDTQYF
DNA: TGCGCCAGCAGCTTGGCGAACAGGCTGATGGATACGCAGTATTTT

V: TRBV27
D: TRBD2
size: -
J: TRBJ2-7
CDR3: CASSLYPGGGLGVQYF
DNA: TGTGCCAGCAGTCTCTACCCTGGGGGGGGACTAGGTGTGCAGTACTTC

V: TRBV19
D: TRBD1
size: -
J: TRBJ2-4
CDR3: CASSERQGNIQYF
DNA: TGTGCCAGTAGTGAGAGACAGGGGAACATTCAGTACTTC

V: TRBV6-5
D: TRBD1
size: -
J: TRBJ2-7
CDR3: CASSYDLGQQYEQYF
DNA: TGTGCCAGCAGTTACGATTTGGGACAGCAATACGAGCAGTACTTC

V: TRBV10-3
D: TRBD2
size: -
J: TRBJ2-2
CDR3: CAIRPTSGMTGELFF
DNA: TGTGCCATCAGACCCACTAGCGGGATGACCGGGGAGCTGTTTTTT

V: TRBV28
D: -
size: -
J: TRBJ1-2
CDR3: CASSSGGEQYGYTF
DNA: TGTGCCAGCAGTTCCGGGGGAGAGCAATATGGCTACACCTTC

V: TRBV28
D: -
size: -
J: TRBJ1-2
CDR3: CASSSQGSAQGYTF
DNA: TGTGCCAGCAGTTCACAGGGATCCGCGCAGGGCTACACCTTC

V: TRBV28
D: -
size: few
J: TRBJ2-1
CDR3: CASSSWNEQFF
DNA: TGTGCCAGCAGTAGCTGGAATGAGCAGTTCTTC

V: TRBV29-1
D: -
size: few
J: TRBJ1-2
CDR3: CSVEGSGGRGSRAGYTF
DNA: TGCAGCGTTGAAGGGAGTGGTGGAAGGGGATCACGGGCCGGCTACACCTTC

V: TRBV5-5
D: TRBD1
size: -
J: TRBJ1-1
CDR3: CASSQGAWDTEAFF
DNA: TGTGCCAGCAGCCAGGGGGCTTGGGACACTGAAGCTTTCTTT

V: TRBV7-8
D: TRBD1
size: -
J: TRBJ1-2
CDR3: CASSPDRANYGYTF
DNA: TGTGCCAGCAGCCCCGACAGGGCTAACTATGGCTACACCTTC

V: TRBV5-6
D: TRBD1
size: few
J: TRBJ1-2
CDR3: CASSFTGGDGYTF
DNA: TGTGCCAGCAGCTTTACAGGGGGAGATGGCTACACCTTC

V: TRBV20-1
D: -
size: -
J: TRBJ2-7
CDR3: CSLMTGEQYF
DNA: TGCAGCCTGATGACGGGAGAGCAGTACTTC